The 31 T cell receptor beta chains below all came from one sample that was sequenced in a study of spatial heterogeneity in lung cancer. The time point here: sample taken at primary tumor resection. Unsorted samples of tumor, nontumor lung or frozen PBMC had their whole RNA sequenced. MiXCR, run by TCRdb on the 5' RACE reads, gives a single entry per CDR3 protein. The profile shows 12,000 or so distinct CDR3 sequences, 13% to 15% of them singletons. The specimen comprised PBMCs, sampled at surgery. The receptors shown here come from a female donor with early-stage non-small cell lung cancer.

This clonotype rates as medium-sized. V and J are TRBV14 and TRBJ2-5; TRBD2 matches 11 bases. The J segment lost 4 bases and the V segment lost 5 bases, leaving 6 bases of the junction unmatched. Germline V gives CDR1 SGHDN, CDR2 FVKESK. This CDR3 is built from 15 residues. The CDR3 sequence is CASSSLAGGGETQYF. The CDR3 nucleotides read TGTGCCAGCAGCTCTCTAGCGGGAGGTGGAGAGACCCAGTACTTC.

This clonotype ranks as medium-sized. The V call is TRBV12-3 or TRBV12-4, the J call TRBJ2-7; a weak D match, TRBD1 (6 bases). The CDR3 spans 13 residues. Trimming cost V 6 bases and J 4 bases, with 13 bases left between them. CDR3 nucleotide sequence: TGTGCCAGCAGCCCCCACAGGGATTACGAGCAGTACTTC. Protein product: CASSPHRDYEQYF.

In this sample, this clonotype turned up a few times. A much larger clone lies one base from this, so it may be a read error. The genes are TRBV5-1 and TRBJ2-2; D is undetermined. The CDR3 covers 13 residues. Per the germline V gene, CDR1 is SGHRS and CDR2 is YFSETQ. V dropped 6 bases and J dropped 7 bases, with 13 bases sitting between them. CDR3 amino acids: CASKVGAIGELFF. Here the CDR3 DNA reads TGCGCCAGCAAGGTCGGCGCCATCGGGGAGCTGTTTTTT.

Many counts were recorded for this clonotype. The chain couples TRBV18 to TRBJ1-5; D is unresolved. Germline CDR1 reads KGHSH; CDR2 reads LQKENI. V was shortened by 5 bases and J by 0 bases, with 11 bases between the two germline ends. The CDR3 extends over 15 amino acids. The CDR3 region has the DNA TGTGCCAGCTCAAAAGGACTCAATAGCAATCAGCCCCAGCATTTT. Translated, it gives CASSKGLNSNQPQHF. The full variable domain, its missing parts supplied by reference TRBV18 and TRBJ1-5, is NAGVMQNPRHLVRRRGQEARLRCSPMKGHSHVYWYRQLPEEGLKFMVYLQKENIIDESGMPKERFSAEFPKEGPSILRIQQVVRGDSAAYFCASSKGLNSNQPQHFGDGTRLSIL.

This clonotype is termed medium-sized (0.01 to 0.1%). The chain carries TRBV23-1 and TRBJ2-7; 7 nucleotides agree with TRBD1. TRBV23-1 is labeled an ORF, and its function is uncertain. The V segment lost 1 base and the J segment 0 bases; nucleotides outside the gene matches: 15. CDR3 length equals 19 residues. The CDR3 protein is CASSQLGPPTTGPSYEQYF. In DNA form, the CDR3 reads TGCGCCAGCAGTCAATTAGGGCCTCCTACGACAGGGCCCTCCTACGAGCAGTACTTC.

This clonotype was detected many times. This sequence joins TRBV5-1 and TRBJ2-6; perhaps D is TRBD1 or TRBD2 (5 bases each). The germline V and J ends were trimmed by 4 bases and 0 bases, with 11 bases remaining between them. CDR3 length equals 16 residues. CDR1 SGHRS and CDR2 YFSETQ come from the germline V gene. The CDR3 loop is CASSPGQHSGANVLTF. DNA for the CDR3: TGCGCCAGCAGCCCGGGGCAGCACTCTGGGGCCAACGTCCTGACTTTC.

There are many counts of this clonotype. The genes are TRBV16 and TRBJ2-3; D is unclear. The CDR3 extends over 11 amino acids. Trimming shortened V by 4 bases and J by 5 bases, and 4 bases separated the two germline ends. CDR1 is KGHSY, CDR2 FQNENV, per germline. The DNA for the CDR3 is TGTGCCAGCAGCCCAGGAGATACGCAGTATTTT. It yields the protein CASSPGDTQYF.

The V call is TRBV29-1, the J call TRBJ2-1; TRBD1 might be the D (5 bases). This CDR3 has 15 amino acids. V lost 3 bases and J lost 3, with 15 bases in between. Germline V gene data show CDR1 as SQVTM and CDR2 as ANQGSEA. The CDR3 spells CSVDTGAGLYNEQFF. The CDR3 bases are TGCAGCGTTGATACTGGGGCTGGTCTCTACAATGAGCAGTTCTTC.

This clonotype was recorded many times. This chain uses TRBV20-1 with TRBJ2-5, with D perhaps TRBD1 (5 bases). CDR3 length: 13 amino acids. V lost 6 bases and J 6 bases, leaving 17 bases between the germline ends. Germline-derived CDR1 and CDR2 are DFQATT and SNEGSKA (reference sequence). The CDR3 DNA sequence: TGCAGTGCAAGCAGGGCCTTAGGGAAGACCCAGTACTTC. It yields the protein CSASRALGKTQYF.

V gene TRBV11-2 combines with J gene TRBJ2-5, with 16 bases fitting TRBD2. CDR1 SGHAT and CDR2 FQNNGV come from the germline V gene. The trim removed 5 bases at V and 4 bases at J, leaving 7 bases unmatched. The CDR3 covers 17 residues. The CDR3 here is CASSPGTSGGASETQYF. The CDR3, as DNA: TGTGCCAGCAGCCCCGGGACTAGCGGGGGGGCCTCAGAGACCCAGTACTTC.

This clonotype has only a few counts. This rearrangement joins TRBV3-1 to TRBJ2-1, with a weak D call TRBD2 (7 bases). Deletions cut 3 bases from V and 8 bases from J, with 20 bases between. The CDR3 sequence is 16 residues long. Germline loops: CDR1 LGHDT, CDR2 YNNKEL (reference sequence). CDR3 bases: TGTGCCAGCAGCCAGAGGGGGGGAATTCTACTCGATGAGCAGTTCTTC. The encoded protein is CASSQRGGILLDEQFF.

Sample share makes this clonotype medium-sized. J is TRBJ1-4 and V is TRBV18; unclear D gene. This CDR3 has 13 residues. V was clipped by 3 bases and J by 5 bases, with 7 bases between them. The germline V gene encodes CDR1 KGHSH and CDR2 LQKENI. In DNA form, the CDR3 reads TGTGCCAGCTCACCTGGAAGGAATGAAAAACTGTTTTTT. It specifies CASSPGRNEKLFF. Combining the CDR3 with reference TRBV18 and TRBJ1-4 gives the whole variable domain NAGVMQNPRHLVRRRGQEARLRCSPMKGHSHVYWYRQLPEEGLKFMVYLQKENIIDESGMPKERFSAEFPKEGPSILRIQQVVRGDSAAYFCASSPGRNEKLFFGSGTQLSVL.

This clonotype has at least ten counts. The chain uses TRBV14 and TRBJ2-1, with D perhaps assigned TRBD1 or TRBD2 (5 bases each). Trimming cost V 4 bases and J 6 bases, with 13 bases left between them. The CDR3 contains 14 residues. Germline CDR1 is SGHDN and CDR2 is FVKESK. CDR3 sequence: CASSLKVGVNEQFF. Here the CDR3 DNA reads TGTGCCAGCAGCCTAAAGGTGGGGGTCAATGAGCAGTTCTTC.

This clonotype was detected a few times. The genes are TRBV30 and TRBJ2-7; tentatively, D is TRBD1 or TRBD2 (6 bases each). V was pared by 6 bases and J by 2 bases, with 20 bases between. Germline CDR1 reads GTSNPN; CDR2 reads SVGIG (reference sequence). This CDR3 is built from 15 residues. The CDR3 loop reads CACLIQGTHPYEQYF. CDR3 nucleotides: TGTGCCTGTCTCATCCAGGGGACTCACCCCTACGAGCAGTACTTC.

The chain combines TRBV27 with TRBJ1-2; D not certain. The CDR3 is 13 residues long. Germline CDR1 MNHEY, CDR2 SMNVEV (reference sequence). Trimming pared 0 bases from V and 4 bases from J, leaving 6 bases between. DNA for the CDR3: TGTGCCAGCAGTTTATCAACCGGCTATGGCTACACCTTC. It specifies CASSLSTGYGYTF.

This clonotype was found many times. The CDR3 reads CASSPRSSDWETQYF. CDR3 DNA sequence: TGTGCCAGCTCACCCAGGTCCTCAGATTGGGAGACCCAGTACTTC. This chain uses TRBV18 with TRBJ2-5, with D hard to call. The CDR3 loop spans 15 amino acids. Germline V gene sequence: CDR1 KGHSH, CDR2 LQKENI. Trimming stripped 3 bases from V and 5 bases from J, with 16 bases between.

By proportion, this clonotype is medium-sized (0.01 to 0.1%). The chain employs TRBV16 and TRBJ2-1, with D unclear. Trimming took off 2 bases at V and 0 bases at J, with 5 bases between the two ends. The CDR3 totals 14 residues. Germline V gene sequence: CDR1 KGHSY, CDR2 FQNENV. CDR3 sequence reads: CASSQGRSYNEQFF. The DNA of the CDR3 is TGTGCCAGCAGCCAAGGCCGCTCCTACAATGAGCAGTTCTTC.

This clonotype was observed many times. This sequence joins TRBV7-2 and TRBJ2-5; D remains unclear. CDR1 and CDR2 (germline): SGHTA, FQGNSA. The CDR3 is made up of 13 amino acids. V gave up 3 bases and J gave up 1 base, with 6 bases separating them. Here the CDR3 reads CASSFSRQETQYF. CDR3 coding DNA: TGTGCCAGCAGCTTCTCACGCCAAGAGACCCAGTACTTC.

This clonotype was recorded at least ten times. In nucleotides, the CDR3 is TGTGCCAGCAGCACAACCCCAGGGATTCGGGGATCCTACGAGCAGTACTTC. Amino acid sequence: CASSTTPGIRGSYEQYF. The chain uses TRBV12-3 or TRBV12-4 and TRBJ2-7; D tentatively reads TRBD1 or TRBD2 (5 bases each). V lost 6 bases and J 1 base, leaving 22 bases between the germline ends. The CDR3 spans 17 residues.

This clonotype is labeled medium-sized. The chain links TRBV10-3 to TRBJ1-4, with D perhaps TRBD1 (5 bases). The ends were cut back, 0 bases at V and 8 bases at J, with 10 bases in the middle. The CDR3 totals 14 residues. Per germline, CDR1 ENHRY and CDR2 SYGVKD. CDR3 protein: CAISESGPREKLFF. DNA of the CDR3: TGTGCCATCAGTGAGTCGGGACCGCGAGAAAAACTGTTTTTT.

The rearrangement joins TRBV5-1 to TRBJ2-1; weak D call: TRBD1 (6 bases). CDR3 length equals 13 residues. With 4 bases removed from V and 5 bases from J, the gap between germline ends came to 10 bases. Germline CDR1 SGHRS, CDR2 YFSETQ. CDR3 coding DNA: TGCGCCAGCAGCGAGGACAGAGACAATGAGCAGTTCTTC. Its translation is CASSEDRDNEQFF.

At least ten counts were recorded for this clonotype. The chain couples TRBV5-1 to TRBJ2-1, with D unclear. Germline CDR1 is SGHRS and CDR2 is YFSETQ. V shed 0 bases and J shed 6 bases, with 13 bases lying between them. This CDR3 has 15 amino acids. The chain's CDR3 is CASSLGPGGPNEQFF. Here the CDR3 DNA reads TGCGCCAGCAGCTTGGGTCCAGGTGGTCCCAATGAGCAGTTCTTC.

In this sample, this clonotype is medium-sized (0.01 to 0.1%). The chain links TRBV18 to TRBJ1-1, with unresolved D. The CDR3 length is 13 residues. Germline V gives CDR1 KGHSH, CDR2 LQKENI. The V gene lost 3 bases and the J gene lost 1 base, with 6 bases spanning the gap. CDR3 residues: CASSPETNTEAFF. The CDR3 DNA reads TGTGCCAGCTCACCGGAGACGAACACTGAAGCTTTCTTT. The full variable domain, its missing parts supplied by reference TRBV18 and TRBJ1-1, is NAGVMQNPRHLVRRRGQEARLRCSPMKGHSHVYWYRQLPEEGLKFMVYLQKENIIDESGMPKERFSAEFPKEGPSILRIQQVVRGDSAAYFCASSPETNTEAFFGQGTRLTVV.

The rearrangement joins TRBV10-3 to TRBJ1-2; D is undetermined. Trimming removed 7 bases from V and 0 bases from J, with 18 bases in between. Germline lookup yields CDR1 ENHRY and CDR2 SYGVKD. This CDR3 comprises 16 residues. Written as DNA, the CDR3 is TGTGCCATCAATCCAGGACCCAGCACGACTAACTATGGCTACACCTTC. Encoded protein: CAINPGPSTTNYGYTF.

This chain joins TRBV7-9 and TRBJ1-6; the D is unclear. The CDR3 is 14 residues long. Trimming cost V 4 bases and J 7 bases, with 11 bases left between them. Germline CDR1 SEHNR, CDR2 FQNEAQ (reference sequence). CDR3 bases: TGTGCCAGCAGCTACGGACGGGAAAATTCACCCCTCCACTTT. It encodes CASSYGRENSPLHF.

This clonotype was recorded once. V is TRBV7-9 and J is TRBJ2-1, with TRBD2 matching over 10 bases. CDR1 is SEHNR, CDR2 FQNEAQ, per germline (reference sequence). The length of the CDR3 is 18 residues. The V gene end was trimmed by 8 bases and the J gene end by 0 bases; junction bases not matched to a gene: 13. The CDR3 nucleotides read TGTGCCAGCTGTTTAGCCCCGGGACTAGCGTACTCCTACAATGAGCAGTTCTTC. This gives the protein CASCLAPGLAYSYNEQFF.

This clonotype is medium-sized by share. The J gene is TRBJ1-1, the V gene TRBV28, with 7 bases matching TRBD1. Per the germline V gene, CDR1 is MDHEN and CDR2 is SYDVKM. Germline trimming cut 3 bases from V and 7 bases from J; bases unmatched to any gene: 8. The CDR3 consists of 14 residues. This chain's CDR3 is CASSLSDRWGEAFF. DNA of the CDR3: TGTGCCAGCAGTTTGTCGGACAGGTGGGGTGAAGCTTTCTTT.

V usage is TRBV12-3 or TRBV12-4 and J usage is TRBJ2-7, with 12 bases fitting TRBD2. V dropped 6 bases and J dropped 6; count of bases not matched to a gene: 12. The CDR3 has 16 residues. In DNA form, the CDR3 reads TGTGCCAGCAGCCAAACGCTAGCGGGGGGGCACCGCGAGCAGTACTTC. Protein: CASSQTLAGGHREQYF.

The V call is TRBV19, the J call TRBJ1-4, with D possibly being TRBD1 (6 bases). The CDR3 length is 16 residues. V shed 6 bases and J shed 5 bases, with 19 bases lying between them. Germline CDR1 is LNHDA and CDR2 is SQIVND (reference sequence). CDR3 sequence (DNA): TGTGCCAGTAGGACAGGCGGAGGATTGCGGAATGAAAAACTGTTTTTT. Translating it yields CASRTGGGLRNEKLFF.

This clonotype is classed as medium-sized. Here the CDR3 DNA reads TGTGCCAGCGCGGGGGGGCTGTATGGCTACACCTTC. Residues: CASAGGLYGYTF. This chain links TRBV28 with TRBJ1-2; D perhaps matches TRBD1 (6 bases). This CDR3 region has 12 residues. The germline gives CDR1 MDHEN, CDR2 SYDVKM. Trimming left V 8 bases short and J 5 bases short, with 12 bases between.

This clonotype is medium-sized. This rearrangement joins TRBV5-5 to TRBJ2-5; D call uncertain. CDR3 length equals 16 residues. CDR1 SGHKS and CDR2 YYEKEE come from the germline V gene (reference sequence). The germline V and J ends were trimmed by 0 bases and 2 bases, with 14 bases remaining between them. The CDR3 bases are TGTGCCAGCAGCTTGGCTGCCGCTGAAGGGCAAGAGACCCAGTACTTC. This sequence encodes CASSLAAAEGQETQYF. Using reference TRBV5-5 and TRBJ2-5 for the parts outside the CDR3, the full variable domain is DAGVTQSPTHLIKTRGQQVTLRCSPISGHKSVSWYQQVLGQGPQFIFQYYEKEERGRGNFPDRFSARQFPNYSSELNVNALLLGDSALYLCASSLAAAEGQETQYFGPGTRLLVL.